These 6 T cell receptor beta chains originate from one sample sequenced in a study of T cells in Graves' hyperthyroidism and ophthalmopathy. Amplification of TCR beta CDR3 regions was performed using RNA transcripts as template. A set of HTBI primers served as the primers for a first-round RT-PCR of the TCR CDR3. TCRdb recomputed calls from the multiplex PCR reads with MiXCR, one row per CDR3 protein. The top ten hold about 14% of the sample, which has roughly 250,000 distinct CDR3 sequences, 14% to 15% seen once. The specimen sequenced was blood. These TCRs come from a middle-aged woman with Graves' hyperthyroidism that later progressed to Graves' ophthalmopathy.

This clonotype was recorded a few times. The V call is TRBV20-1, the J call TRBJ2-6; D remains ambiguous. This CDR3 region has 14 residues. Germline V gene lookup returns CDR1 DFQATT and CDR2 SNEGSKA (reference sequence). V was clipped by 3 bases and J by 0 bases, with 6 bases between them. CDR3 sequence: CSARDYSGANVLTF. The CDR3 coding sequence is TGCAGTGCTAGGGATTACTCTGGGGCCAACGTCCTGACTTTC.

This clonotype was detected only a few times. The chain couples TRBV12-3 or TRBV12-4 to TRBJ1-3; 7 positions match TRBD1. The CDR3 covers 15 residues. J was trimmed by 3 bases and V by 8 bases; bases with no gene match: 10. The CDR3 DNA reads TGTGCCAGCGGGATAACAGGGGACTTTGGAAACACCATATATTTT. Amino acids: CASGITGDFGNTIYF.

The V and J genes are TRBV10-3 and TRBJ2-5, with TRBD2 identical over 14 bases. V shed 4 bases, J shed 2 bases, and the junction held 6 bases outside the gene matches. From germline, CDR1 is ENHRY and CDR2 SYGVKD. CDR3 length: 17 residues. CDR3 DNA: TGTGCCATCAGTGGTTTGGGACTAGCGGGAGCACAAGAGACCCAGTACTTC. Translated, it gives CAISGLGLAGAQETQYF.

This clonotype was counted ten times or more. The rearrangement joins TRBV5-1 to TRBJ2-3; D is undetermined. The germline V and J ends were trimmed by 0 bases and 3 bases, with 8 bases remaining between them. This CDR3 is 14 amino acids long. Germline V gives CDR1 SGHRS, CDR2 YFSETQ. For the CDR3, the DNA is TGCGCCAGCAGCTTGGGTGTTACAACAGATACGCAGTATTTT. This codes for CASSLGVTTDTQYF.

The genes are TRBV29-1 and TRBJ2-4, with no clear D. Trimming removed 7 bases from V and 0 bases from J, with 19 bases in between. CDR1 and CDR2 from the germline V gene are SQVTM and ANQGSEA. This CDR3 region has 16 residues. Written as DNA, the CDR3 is TGCAGCGCCTCCCTCGCGGACCGAATAGCCAAAAACATTCAGTACTTC. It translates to CSASLADRIAKNIQYF.

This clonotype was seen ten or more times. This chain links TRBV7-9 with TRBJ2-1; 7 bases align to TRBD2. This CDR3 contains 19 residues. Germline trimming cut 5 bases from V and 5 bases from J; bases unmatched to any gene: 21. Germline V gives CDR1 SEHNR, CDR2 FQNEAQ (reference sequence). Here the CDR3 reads CASSPWGTSERPYDNEQFF. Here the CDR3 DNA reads TGTGCCAGCAGCCCTTGGGGAACTAGCGAGAGACCGTACGACAATGAGCAGTTCTTC.